This T cell receptor beta chain was captured by sequencing in a study of OX40 agonist ivuxolimab in advanced cancers. Describing the broader study: Ivuxolimab was an agonistic, fully human IgG2 monoclonal antibody directed against OX40 (CD134), a costimulatory receptor. Intravenous ivuxolimab was administered to patients every 2 weeks at six dose levels: 0.01, 0.1, 0.3, 1.5, 3 and 10 mg/kg. Among the roughly 52 dose-escalation patients, some 20 had hepatocellular carcinoma, approximately 15 melanoma, 9 renal cell carcinoma and 9 head and neck cancer. In the dose-escalation cohort, approximately 80% of patients were male, and the mean age was 60 years with a range of roughly 23 to 90. Patients were allowed to have had prior anti-PD-1, anti-PD-L1 or anti-CTLA-4 therapy, and around 41% of the dose-escalation patients had previously received checkpoint inhibitors. Three dose-escalation patients achieved partial responses, one with hepatocellular carcinoma and two with cutaneous melanoma. The purpose of peripheral TCRbeta sequencing was to test whether ivuxolimab changed TCR sequence diversity and led to clonal T-cell expansion. The paper describes the monotherapy dose-escalation part (N ≈ 51 patients) of the phase I trial of ivuxolimab.

Genomic DNA was extracted from sorted cells for sequencing of the TCRbeta CDR3 region. The immunoSEQ Assay was used for sequencing of TCRbeta CDR3 regions. Drawn from immuneACCESS, this table holds only the in-frame rearrangements with V and J called that TCRdb kept. Clones are partly lost; checked studies trace under half to an unresolved V gene and leave the rest unexplained. The sample table shows 30,000 to 40,000 clones, and 70% to 90% are seen once. 20% to 30% of the sample is taken by the ten largest. The germline V gene encodes CDR1 MNHNY and CDR2 SVGAGI (reference sequence). Unmatched junction bases come to 6, with V trimmed by 10 bases and J by 2 bases. The CDR3 numbers 13 residues from cysteine through phenylalanine. Only the CDR3 portion is preserved as DNA: 39 bases, with reading frame beginning at the first base. The trial excluded patients who had a history of autoimmune disease or who were on systemic immunosuppression. Peripheral blood for TCR sequencing was drawn from every dose cohort at baseline, at cycle 4 day 1 and at cycle 7 day 1. Samples were obtained from an open-label, multicenter, first-in-human phase I dose-escalation trial of ivuxolimab. Adults with locally advanced or metastatic melanoma, renal cell carcinoma, hepatocellular carcinoma or head and neck squamous cell carcinoma were enrolled in the trial. Before TCR sequencing, CD4+ and CD8+ T cells were separately sorted from peripheral blood.

On the study overall, not on this receptor specifically: After ivuxolimab, expanded clones were on average more numerous among CD8+ T cells than among CD4+ T cells. At doses of 0.1 to 3.0 mg/kg, clonal expansion of both CD4+ and CD8+ blood T cells was observed from baseline to week 6. Low levels of normalized T-cell clonal expansion were also seen in some patients who did not respond. In the 0.1-3.0 mg/kg groups, partial responders had among the lowest normalized peripheral clonal expansion, particularly in CD8+ T cells. Antigen specificity was not determined for the clonally expanded peripheral T cells.

Worth noting for this clone: Its antigen is currently not known. The record has no base qualities; no much larger clone is one base away.

This receptor was obtained from an adult with an advanced solid tumor such as melanoma, head and neck, liver or kidney cancer. The source material was CD4+ or CD8+ T cells sorted from blood, sampled in a trial of the OX40 agonist ivuxolimab. The chain is assembled from TRBV6-6 and TRBJ2-5; 8 bases in the junction line up with TRBD2. The CDR3 protein: CAIAGHLQETQYF. DNA sequence: TGTGCCATAGCGGGACACCTTCAAGAGACCCAGTACTTC.